The present T cell receptor beta chain was sequenced within a study of shared clonotypes between healthy human individuals (dated by TCRdb to 2020 to 2022). Regarding the study in general: The cohort included a few men and a couple of women between 18 and 49 years of age. For each donor, CD4 naive and CD4 memory were each given three plates, CD8 naive was given two plates, and CD8 memory was given one plate. To estimate repertoire size and how much clonotypes are shared between individuals, the study performed deep sequencing of blood TCR repertoires from a few healthy adults. To increase sequencing depth and limit assay-specific biases, TCR repertoire library preparation and sequencing were carried out by different laboratories using diverse techniques. Between about 0.85 and 9.5 billion PBMCs per donor were obtained by leukapheresis.

CD8 naive samples were obtained by positive selection for CCR7 among CD45RO-negative cells, yielding a CD45RA+CCR7+ population from which TemRA cells were excluded. The donors were healthy, HIV-negative adults who had no recently reported acute infections or vaccinations. Only Caucasian adults living in Nashville, Tennessee, USA were represented among the donors. Blood was collected by leukapheresis, and PBMCs were isolated by Ficoll-Histopaque density gradient centrifugation and then cryopreserved in liquid nitrogen vapor phase. Analytical flow cytometry was used to check the purity and quantity of each magnetically sorted T cell population. Each sorted fraction had its genomic DNA isolated and then quantified by UV absorbance on a Nanodrop 2000c. TCR CDR3 regions were amplified from genomic DNA by multiplex PCR using the deep immunoSEQ assay. Genomic DNA extracted from each cell subset was distributed evenly over all wells of several immunoSEQ 96-well plates, and each plate served as one replicate. For sorted subsets, about 200 ng genomic DNA, equal to some 30,000 T cell genomes, was loaded into each replicate PCR. The purified libraries were quantified using a Qubit 3.0 fluorometer, sized with a Bioanalyzer 2100, and then quantified again using the KAPA Library Quantification kit. Every immunoSEQ 96-well plate was sequenced on a separate single-read 150-cycle Illumina NextSeq 550 flow cell. For the original study's pipeline: Because the immunoSEQ output held only junctional sequences and lacked quality scores, the filtering could not match the filtering applied to full-length reads. To assign V/J genes and CDR3, sequences were annotated against IMGT germline references using PyIR, a Python wrapper for IgBLAST v1.9. Reads were removed for weak V/J assignments (E-value above 1e-6), missing CDR3, stop codons, out-of-frame junctions, or ambiguous translated residues. A V3J clonotype was defined by an identical inferred V gene, J gene, and CDR3 amino acid sequence. Percentage overlap between repertoires was calculated by dividing the number of shared unique clonotypes by the size of the smaller repertoire. Richness of each repertoire was evaluated using RTK rarefaction, the Chao1 estimator, and Recon v2.1 estimates of unobserved clonotypes. For all TCRbeta clonotypes obtained by the gDNA method from a few donors, generation probabilities were computed with OLGA. Here the immuneACCESS table is served through TCRdb, limited to in-frame sequences with V and J called. Missing clones are a known gap in these copies; in checked studies unresolved V genes cover under half, and the rest lacks a known reason. Clonal size and the V and J genes are those of that table, whereas D and trimming came from the DNA. Present in this sample are around 2.1 million clones, about 93% of which were seen just once. Of the sample, around 1.7% falls within the top ten clones.

Concerning this clone: Its antigen is currently not known. Nothing much larger sits one base from this clone, and base qualities are not available.

Results the study describes overall, beyond this receptor: Estimated clonotype richness was generally larger for naive than for memory subsets. Around 5% of naive CD4, around 3.6% of naive CD8, approximately 2% of memory CD4, and 0.4% of memory CD8 clonotypes were shared across several donors. Higher generation probabilities were observed for clonotypes shared by all four sorted-subset donors than for non-shared clonotypes. Rarefaction of sorted-subset datasets indicated incomplete sequencing despite the large sequencing depth. Sampling was restricted to blood, and TCR repertoires in tissue are likely to differ from TCR repertoires in blood. The small number of donors limited the genetic and exposure-history diversity represented. Pairwise subsampling indicated that sequencing depth was expected to affect the degree of clonotype sharing among donors.

Deletion took 1 base off V and 1 base off J, with a span of 20 bases between the germline ends. Counted from cysteine to phenylalanine, this CDR3 has 19 amino acids. Just CDR3 DNA is preserved here, 57 bases in frame from base 1. According to the germline V gene, CDR1 reads MGHRA and CDR2 reads YSYEKL. The receptor chain draws on TRBV4-1 and TRBJ1-5; TRBD1 could be the D gene, as 5 bases match. The sequence was collected from a man younger than 35 in good health. Some clones in this sample may be carry-over from other donors' samples. The material sequenced was naive CD8+ T cells from PBMCs. What the cell subset or site label conveys for this sample: CD45RA+CCR7+. DNA sequence: TGCGCCAGCAGCCAAGGTGACAGTGCTTTGGGGTTCAGCAATCAGCCCCAGCATTTT. This sequence encodes CASSQGDSALGFSNQPQHF.